The clone carrying this T cell receptor (beta chain) was seen more than once but under ten times. Germline V gene data show CDR1 as LNHNV and CDR2 as YYDKDF (reference sequence). The CDR3 covers 17 residues. Trimming removed 1 base from V and 7 bases from J, with 17 bases in between. Study processing details: Reference gene primers were amplified, and this amplification served to estimate nucleated cell counts. Clones were read by immunoSEQ multiplex PCR, and TCRdb kept only the in-frame ones, dropping some. The V and J calls and clone size were taken over from that table, and D and trimming were inferred from the DNA. The sample records roughly 98,000 clones, approximately 80% being singletons. The data belong to a study of blood T cell repertoires in COVID-19. Whole-study context: Some COVID-19 samples were acute and others convalescent; all came from the United States, Italy and Spain. T cells, B-cell-depleted T cells, or PBMCs provided the cDNA or gDNA that served as material.

The clonotype originates from a man between 65 and 85 years old with active or convalescent COVID-19. This chain uses TRBV15 with TRBJ1-6, with a possible D match to TRBD1 (5 bases). Sequencing was done on a sample of peripheral blood. CDR3 region: CATSRAGGRSRNSPLHF. For the CDR3, the DNA is TGTGCCACCAGCAGAGCGGGGGGGAGGTCAAGGAATTCACCCCTCCACTTT.